The sequence of this T cell receptor beta chain was determined in a study of Ad26.COV2.S vaccination and SARS-CoV-2 variants (dated by TCRdb to about 2021). Study-wide context: Donors in the vaccine arm were drawn from COV1001, a phase I-IIa trial of Ad26.COV2.S in healthy adults that was multicentre, randomized, double-blind and placebo-controlled. The specificity and breadth of SARS-CoV-2-reactive T cell receptors after Ad26.COV2.S vaccination were assessed by TCRbeta repertoire sequencing. Throughout the experiments and outcome assessment, investigators stayed blinded to trial group allocation. Ad26.COV2.S was administered intramuscularly at 5 x 10^10 or 1 x 10^11 viral particles, either as a single shot or as two shots given 56 days apart. A total of approximately 30 samples were included in the TCR-sequenced set, comprising roughly 20 Ad26.COV2.S vaccine recipients, 5 placebo recipients and 8 SARS-CoV-2 convalescent individuals. Participants in the trial were split at random into five groups of five each, receiving low-dose or high-dose Ad26.COV2.S once or twice, or else placebo on both occasions.

Broader findings and caveats from the paper: The authors noted that the TCR breadth and depth analyses may have underestimated total T cell responses. After vaccination, substantial breadth of spike-specific CD8+ and CD4+ T cell responses was reported. Ad26.COV2.S recipients had higher spike-specific TCR breadth than placebo recipients (P = 0.0014). The study lacked the statistical power to compare responses across vaccine doses or regimens. Non-spike TCR breadth was comparable between vaccine and placebo recipients, consistent with the vaccine containing only spike.

The immunoSEQ Assay was the method used to sequence TCRbeta CDR3 regions. After extraction, genomic DNA underwent amplification by bias-controlled multiplex PCR, followed by high-throughput sequencing. In the authors' own workflow: To quantify the absolute abundance of each unique TCRbeta CDR3 region, sequences were collapsed and filtered. T cell fraction was estimated by normalizing TCRbeta template counts to usable DNA, which was measured by amplifying reference genes present in all nucleated cells. Repertoire TCRs were annotated as SARS-CoV-2-specific when V gene, CDR3 amino acid sequence and J gene were exactly matched to a known reactive TCR set. The reference SARS-CoV-2 TCR set came from MIRA and was filtered for enrichment in COVID-19-positive ImmuneCODE repertoires, removing public or cross-reactive TCRs. Using the MIRA antigens, annotated TCRs were further analysed by specific ORF or by position within an ORF. Breadth was defined as the number of annotated unique rearrangements divided by the total number of unique productive rearrangements, and depth was defined as the summed frequency of the annotated unique rearrangements. TCR breadth was compared between groups using two-sided Wilcoxon rank-sum tests. TCRdb stores this immuneACCESS table with in-frame sequences only. Part of the clones is absent; in the studies checked, under half of the shortfall reflects unresolved V genes, and no reason is known for the rest. The V and J calls and clone size were taken over from that table, and D and trimming were inferred from the DNA. This sample gives 450,000 to 550,000 clones in total; roughly nine tenths of them show up just once. 1.7% of the sample comes from the top ten.

This sample's treatment or condition label indicates: 15 to 20 received Ad26.COV2.S at low or high dose, single or two shots; about 5 received placebo; per-sample allocation not given. For vaccine and placebo recipients, repertoires were sequenced using samples collected on day 63 after the first injection. Cohort 1b enrolled 25 adults aged 18-55 years at a single site in Boston, USA, between 29 July and 7 August 2020. As a vaccine, Ad26.COV2.S was a replication-incompetent adenovirus type 26 vector that expressed a prefusion-stabilized SARS-CoV-2 spike protein derived from the original Wuhan strain. Including the terminal cysteine and phenylalanine, the CDR3 comprises 15 residues. The kept DNA is CDR3 alone, 45 bases in frame from the first base. V is pared back by 2 bases and J by 0 bases, with 9 bases lying between the germline termini. Per the germline V gene (reference sequence), LNHNV is the CDR1 and YYDKDF is the CDR2.

Points on this clone: No antigen is known for it. Per-nucleotide qualities are absent, and no much larger clonotype sits a single base away.

The sequences come from peripheral blood, collected in a trial of Ad26.COV2.S vaccine versus placebo. The V gene is TRBV15 and the J gene is TRBJ2-3; the D segment cannot be called with confidence. The TCR comes from a person aged 18-60 years who received the Ad26.COV2.S COVID-19 vaccine or a placebo. The CDR3 sequence is CATSRIGYSTDTQYF. DNA sequence: TGTGCCACCAGCAGAATCGGTTATAGCACAGATACGCAGTATTTT. The CDR3 plus the reference TRBV15 and TRBJ2-3 genes for the other parts give the full variable domain: DAMVIQNPRYQVTQFGKPVTLSCSQTLNHNVMYWYQQKSSQAPKLLFHYYDKDFNNEADTPDNFQSRRPNTSFCFLDIRSPGLGDTAMYLCATSRIGYSTDTQYFGPGTRLTVL.